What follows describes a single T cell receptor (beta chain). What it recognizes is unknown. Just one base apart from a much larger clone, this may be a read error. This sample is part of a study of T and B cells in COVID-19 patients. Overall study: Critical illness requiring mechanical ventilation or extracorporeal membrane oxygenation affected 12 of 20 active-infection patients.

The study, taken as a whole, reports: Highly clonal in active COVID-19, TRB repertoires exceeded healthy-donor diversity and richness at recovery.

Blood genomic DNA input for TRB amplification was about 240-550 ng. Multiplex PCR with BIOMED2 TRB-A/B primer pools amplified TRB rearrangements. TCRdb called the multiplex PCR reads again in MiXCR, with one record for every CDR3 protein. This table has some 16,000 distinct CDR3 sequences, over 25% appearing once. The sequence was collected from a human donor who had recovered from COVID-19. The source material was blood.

The CDR3 nucleotides read TGTACCAGCAGCTCAGGGGATTCACCCCTCCACTTT. Residues: CTSSSGDSPLHF. The chain uses TRBV5-5 and TRBJ1-6; D possibly corresponds to TRBD1 (6 bases). CDR1 is SGHKS, CDR2 YYEKEE, per germline (reference sequence). The CDR3 is 12 residues long.